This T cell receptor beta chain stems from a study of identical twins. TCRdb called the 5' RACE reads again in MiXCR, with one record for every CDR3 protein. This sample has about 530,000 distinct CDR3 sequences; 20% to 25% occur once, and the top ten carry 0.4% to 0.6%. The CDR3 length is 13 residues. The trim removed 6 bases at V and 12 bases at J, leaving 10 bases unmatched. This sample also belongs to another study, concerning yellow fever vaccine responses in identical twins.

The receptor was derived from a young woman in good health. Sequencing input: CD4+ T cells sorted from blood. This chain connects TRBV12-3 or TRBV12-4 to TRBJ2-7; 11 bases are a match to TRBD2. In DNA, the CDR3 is TGTGCCAGCAGACCCGGGACTAGCGGTTTCCCGTACTTC. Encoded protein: CASRPGTSGFPYF.